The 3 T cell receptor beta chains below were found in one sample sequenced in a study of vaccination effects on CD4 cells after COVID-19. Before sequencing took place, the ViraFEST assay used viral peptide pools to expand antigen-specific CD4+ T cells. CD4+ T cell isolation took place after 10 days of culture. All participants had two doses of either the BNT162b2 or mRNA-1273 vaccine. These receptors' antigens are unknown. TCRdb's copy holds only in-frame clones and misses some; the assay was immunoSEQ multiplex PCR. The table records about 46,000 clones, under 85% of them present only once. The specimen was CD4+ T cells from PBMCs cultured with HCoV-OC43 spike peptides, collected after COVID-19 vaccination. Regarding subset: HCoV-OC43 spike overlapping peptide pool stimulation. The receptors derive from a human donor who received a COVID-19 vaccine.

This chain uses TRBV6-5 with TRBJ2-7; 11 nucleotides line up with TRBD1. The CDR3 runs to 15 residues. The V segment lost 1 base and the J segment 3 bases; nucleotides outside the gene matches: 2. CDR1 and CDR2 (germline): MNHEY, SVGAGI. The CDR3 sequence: CASSYWGQGGYEQYF. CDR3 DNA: TGTGCCAGCAGTTACTGGGGACAGGGGGGCTACGAGCAGTACTTC.

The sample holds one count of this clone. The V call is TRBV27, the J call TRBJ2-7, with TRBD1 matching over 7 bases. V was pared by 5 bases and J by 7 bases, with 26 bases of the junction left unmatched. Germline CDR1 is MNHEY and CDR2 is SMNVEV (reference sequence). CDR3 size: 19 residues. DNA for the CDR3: TGTGCCAGCAGTCCCCAGAGGACCTTCCCGGGACAGACGTCGGGAGAGCAGTACTTC. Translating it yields CASSPQRTFPGQTSGEQYF.

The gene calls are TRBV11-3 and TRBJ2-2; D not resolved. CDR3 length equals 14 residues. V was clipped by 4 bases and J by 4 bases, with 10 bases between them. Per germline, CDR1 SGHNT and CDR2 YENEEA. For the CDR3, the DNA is TGTGCCAGCAGCTCGCTCGGTCGCACCGGGGAGCTGTTTTTT. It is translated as CASSSLGRTGELFF.